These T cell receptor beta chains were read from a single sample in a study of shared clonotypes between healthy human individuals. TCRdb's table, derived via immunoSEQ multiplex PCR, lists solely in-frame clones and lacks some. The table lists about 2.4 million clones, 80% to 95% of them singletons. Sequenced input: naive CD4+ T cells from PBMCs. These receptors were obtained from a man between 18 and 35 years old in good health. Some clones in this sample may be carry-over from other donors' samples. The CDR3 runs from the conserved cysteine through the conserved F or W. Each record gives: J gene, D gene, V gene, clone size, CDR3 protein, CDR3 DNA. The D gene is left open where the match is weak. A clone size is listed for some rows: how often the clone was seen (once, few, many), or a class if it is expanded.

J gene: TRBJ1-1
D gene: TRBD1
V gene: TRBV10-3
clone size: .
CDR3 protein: CAISAPRDSEAFF
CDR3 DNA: TGTGCCATCAGTGCTCCGAGGGACAGTGAAGCTTTCTTT

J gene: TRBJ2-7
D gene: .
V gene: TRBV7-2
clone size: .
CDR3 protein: CASGIGAYEQYF
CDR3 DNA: TGTGCCAGCGGGATAGGGGCCTACGAGCAGTACTTC

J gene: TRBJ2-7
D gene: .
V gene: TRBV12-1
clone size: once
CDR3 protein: CASSLQGATYSYEQYF
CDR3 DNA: TGTGCCAGCAGTCTACAGGGGGCAACATATTCCTACGAGCAGTACTTC

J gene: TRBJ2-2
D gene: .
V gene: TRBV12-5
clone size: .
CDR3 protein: CASGLVQGGLNTGELFF
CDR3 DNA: TGTGCTAGTGGTTTGGTACAAGGCGGGCTGAACACCGGGGAGCTGTTTTTT

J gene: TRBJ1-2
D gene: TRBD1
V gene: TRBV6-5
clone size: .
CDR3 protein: CASSSGQGAGYTF
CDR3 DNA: TGTGCCAGCAGTTCCGGACAGGGAGCTGGCTACACCTTC

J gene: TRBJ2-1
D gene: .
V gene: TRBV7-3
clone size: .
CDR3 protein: CASSPRDSYNEQFF
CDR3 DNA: TGTGCCAGCAGCCCCCGGGACTCGTACAATGAGCAGTTCTTC

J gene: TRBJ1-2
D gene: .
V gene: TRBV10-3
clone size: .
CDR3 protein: CAISGGLGRSVDGYTF
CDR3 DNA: TGTGCCATCAGTGGAGGTTTGGGCAGGAGTGTAGATGGCTACACCTTC

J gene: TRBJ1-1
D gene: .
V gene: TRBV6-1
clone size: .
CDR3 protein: CASSGVRGYTEAFF
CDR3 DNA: TGTGCCAGCAGTGGGGTCCGCGGTTACACTGAAGCTTTCTTT

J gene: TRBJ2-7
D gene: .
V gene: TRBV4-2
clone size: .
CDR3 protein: CASSQVPAGGSYEQYF
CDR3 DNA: TGTGCCAGCAGCCAAGTCCCCGCCGGCGGGTCCTACGAGCAGTACTTC

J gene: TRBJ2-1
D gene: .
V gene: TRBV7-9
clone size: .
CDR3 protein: CASSLAVTGNEQFF
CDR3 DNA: TGTGCCAGCAGCTTAGCGGTAACGGGGAATGAACAGTTCTTC

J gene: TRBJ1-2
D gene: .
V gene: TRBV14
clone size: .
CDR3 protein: CASSRSGISYGYTF
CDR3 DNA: TGTGCCAGCAGCCGTTCAGGGATCAGCTATGGCTACACCTTC

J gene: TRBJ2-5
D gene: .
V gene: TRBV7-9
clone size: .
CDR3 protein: CASSLGEVVSETQYF
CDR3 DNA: TGTGCCAGCAGCTTAGGGGAGGTGGTGTCAGAGACCCAGTACTTC

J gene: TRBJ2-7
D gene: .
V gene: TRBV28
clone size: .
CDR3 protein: CASNDRTYEQYF
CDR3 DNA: TGTGCCAGCAACGACAGAACCTACGAGCAGTACTTC

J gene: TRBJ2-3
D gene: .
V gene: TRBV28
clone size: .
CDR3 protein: CASSYQLSADTQYF
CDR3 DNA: TGTGCCAGCAGCTATCAGCTCTCTGCAGATACGCAGTATTTT

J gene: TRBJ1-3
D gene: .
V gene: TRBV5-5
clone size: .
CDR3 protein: CASSLQGGGNTIYF
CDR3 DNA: TGTGCCAGCAGCTTGCAAGGGGGTGGAAACACCATATATTTT

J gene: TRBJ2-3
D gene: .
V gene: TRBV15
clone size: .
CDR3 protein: CATSRELTDTQYF
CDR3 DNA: TGTGCCACCAGCAGAGAACTAACAGATACGCAGTATTTT

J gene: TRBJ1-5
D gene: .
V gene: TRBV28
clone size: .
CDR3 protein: CASSPLGPGQPQHF
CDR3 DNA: TGTGCCAGCAGTCCTCTGGGCCCAGGTCAGCCCCAGCATTTT

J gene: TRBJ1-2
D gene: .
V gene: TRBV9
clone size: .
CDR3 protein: CASSPSPQRGYTF
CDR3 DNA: TGTGCCAGCAGCCCCTCCCCCCAGCGTGGCTACACCTTC

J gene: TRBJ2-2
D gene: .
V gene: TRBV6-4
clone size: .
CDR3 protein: CASRMSNTGELFF
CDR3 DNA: TGTGCCAGCAGGATGTCAAACACCGGGGAGCTGTTTTTT

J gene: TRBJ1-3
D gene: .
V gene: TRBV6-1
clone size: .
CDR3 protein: CASRKAPGNTIYF
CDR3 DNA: TGTGCCAGCAGGAAGGCCCCTGGAAACACCATATATTTT